The rows below give T cell receptor beta chains drawn from one sample of a study of neurological immune-mediated disorders. TCRdb analysed the 5' RACE reads with MiXCR anew, one entry per CDR3 protein. The table lists over 25,000 distinct CDR3 sequences, 12% of them singletons. Sequencing input: PBMCs. The receptors come from a man aged 60 to 75 in good health. Each CDR3 is given with its conserved first and last residue. D genes are given only for firm matches. The size of a clone is reported for some rows only, either as once, few or many, or as a class for expanded clones.

clone_size	v_call	d_call	j_call	cdr3_nt	cdr3_aa
.	TRBV7-9	TRBD2	TRBJ2-5	TGTGCCAGCAGCTTAAGGTCTAGCGGGGAAGAGACCCAGTACTTC	CASSLRSSGEETQYF
once	TRBV12-3/TRBV12-4	.	TRBJ2-3	TGTGCCAGCAGTTTACAATATACGCAGTATTTT	CASSLQYTQYF
many	TRBV20-1	.	TRBJ1-1	TGCAGTGGCCACAGGGATATGAACACTGAAGCTTTCTTT	CSGHRDMNTEAFF
many	TRBV7-9	.	TRBJ2-1	TGTGCCAGCAGCATAACAGGGTTGGAGCAGTTCTTC	CASSITGLEQFF
once	TRBV7-9	.	TRBJ2-1	TGTGCCTGCAGCTTATTCAGGTCTGAGCACTTCTTC	CACSLFRSEHFF
many	TRBV5-1	TRBD2	TRBJ2-5	TGCGCCAGCAGCTCAGGGAGGGGAGAGACCCAGTACTTC	CASSSGRGETQYF
many	TRBV6-5	.	TRBJ2-3	TGTGCCAGCAGACCCGACTTGGCCAATACGCAGTATTTT	CASRPDLANTQYF
many	TRBV10-2	.	TRBJ2-3	TGCGCCAGCAGTGTCCGTTTAGACACGGCCACGCAGTATTTT	CASSVRLDTATQYF
many	TRBV29-1	.	TRBJ2-3	TGCAGCGTTGAAGGCGGGATCATTACTAGCACAGATACGCAGTATTTT	CSVEGGIITSTDTQYF
.	TRBV10-3	.	TRBJ1-5	TGTGCCATCAGTGAGCGGGGGACCCCCGGTCAGCCCCAGCATTTT	CAISERGTPGQPQHF
many	TRBV2	TRBD1	TRBJ2-5	TGTGCCAGCAGCTGGGACAGGACGGGTTCGGAGACCCAGTACTTC	CASSWDRTGSETQYF
many	TRBV5-1	.	TRBJ2-5	TGCGCCAGCAGCTTTCCCAGGGGCCCCCAAGAGACCCAGTACTTC	CASSFPRGPQETQYF
many	TRBV5-6	.	TRBJ1-2	TGTGCCAGCAACTGGCGGGAGGAGGGCTACACCTTC	CASNWREEGYTF
many	TRBV11-3	TRBD1	TRBJ2-3	TGTGCCAGCAGCGACCCGGGACAGGGAGGAGATACGCAGTATTTT	CASSDPGQGGDTQYF
many	TRBV5-1	TRBD2	TRBJ2-3	TGCGCCAGCAGCCCGCGGGAGGGCTACACAGATACGCAGTATTTT	CASSPREGYTDTQYF
many	TRBV11-3	.	TRBJ1-2	TGTGCCAGCAGCTTAGTCTCGGCCAGCGGGGGCTACACCTTC	CASSLVSASGGYTF
many	TRBV7-6	TRBD2	TRBJ2-7	TGTGCCAGCAGCCCGACTGGGACTAGCAGGACCTACGAGCAGTACTTC	CASSPTGTSRTYEQYF
many	TRBV5-1	TRBD2	TRBJ2-7	TGCGCCAGCAGCTTGTCGAGCGGGGTCTACGAGCAGTACTTC	CASSLSSGVYEQYF
many	TRBV29-1	.	TRBJ1-1	TGCAGCGTTGAGAGCGGATTTGAGACTGAAGCTTTCTTT	CSVESGFETEAFF
many	TRBV25-1	.	TRBJ2-1	TGTGCCAGCAGTGAATGGGAGGCTCATGAGCAGTTCTTC	CASSEWEAHEQFF
many	TRBV7-9	TRBD2	TRBJ2-5	TGTGCCAGCAGCGAGGGACTAGCGGGGGCGGTAGAGACCCAGTACTTC	CASSEGLAGAVETQYF
many	TRBV28	.	TRBJ2-2	TGTGCCAGCAGTTCGGGGAAGAACACCGGGGAGCTGTTTTTT	CASSSGKNTGELFF
medium-sized	TRBV10-3	.	TRBJ2-3	TGTGCCATCAGTGATGTGTTCGGCACAGATACGCAGTATTTT	CAISDVFGTDTQYF
many	TRBV28	.	TRBJ2-1	TGTGCCAGCAGGCTGGGGGGTCTGACAGAGCAGTTCTTC	CASRLGGLTEQFF
many	TRBV20-1	.	TRBJ2-5	TGCAGTGCTAGAAGGGGCGGGCGGGATCGTTTTGTAGAGACCCAGTACTTC	CSARRGGRDRFVETQYF
many	TRBV12-3/TRBV12-4	.	TRBJ2-1	TGTGCCAGCACCAACTTCGGGTTCCATGAGCAGTTCTTC	CASTNFGFHEQFF
many	TRBV18	TRBD2	TRBJ2-1	TGTGCCAGCTCAGTGACTTCTAGCGGGAGTCTTCGTGAGCAGTTCTTC	CASSVTSSGSLREQFF
many	TRBV29-1	.	TRBJ1-1	TGCAGCGTGAACTGGCCAAGCAGGGACACTGAAGCTTTCTTT	CSVNWPSRDTEAFF
many	TRBV2	.	TRBJ2-7	TGTGCCAGCAGTGGGGGCAGACACTCCTACGAGCAGTACTTC	CASSGGRHSYEQYF
many	TRBV9	.	TRBJ2-7	TGTGCCAGCAGCGTAGGAACGGATCCCTACGAGCAGTACTTC	CASSVGTDPYEQYF
many	TRBV12-3/TRBV12-4	TRBD1	TRBJ2-2	TGTGCCAGCAGGCCCGACAGGGTTAGCACCGGGGAGCTGTTTTTT	CASRPDRVSTGELFF
medium-sized	TRBV7-2	.	TRBJ2-7	TGTGCCAGCAGCTTAGCTTTCGGGGGATCCTACGAGCAGTACTTC	CASSLAFGGSYEQYF
many	TRBV28	.	TRBJ2-1	TGTGCCAGCTGGGACATGGTGGGGGGTAGCGGCTATGAGCAGTTCTTC	CASWDMVGGSGYEQFF
many	TRBV5-1	TRBD2	TRBJ2-7	TGCGCCAGCAGCTTGGCCCCGGGGGGATCCTACGAGCAGTACTTC	CASSLAPGGSYEQYF
.	TRBV5-1	TRBD1	TRBJ2-7	TGCGCCAGCAGGACGGGGTTCCAGACAGGGTCGGTCTCCTACGAGCAGTACTTC	CASRTGFQTGSVSYEQYF
many	TRBV3-1	.	TRBJ2-3	TGTGCCAGCAGCCAAGATAGGCCAGATACGCAGTATTTT	CASSQDRPDTQYF
medium-sized	TRBV7-2	.	TRBJ2-3	TGTGCCAGCAGCTTCAGAGGTCAGAGCACAGATACGCAGTATTTT	CASSFRGQSTDTQYF
many	TRBV5-1	TRBD1	TRBJ1-4	TGCGCCAGCAGCGCAGGGGGCACTAATGAAAAACTGTTTTTT	CASSAGGTNEKLFF
many	TRBV6-2/TRBV6-3	.	TRBJ2-5	TGTGCCAGCAGTATTCTACGGACCGGGGAGACCCAGTACTTC	CASSILRTGETQYF
many	TRBV7-3	TRBD2	TRBJ2-1	TGTGCCAGCAGCTTGGATTCCAGCGGGAGGGCCCGGCAGTTCTTC	CASSLDSSGRARQFF
many	TRBV29-1	.	TRBJ2-7	TGCAGCGTTGAAGGTCGGGGGCCAGGGGCGGGCTACGAGCAGTACTTC	CSVEGRGPGAGYEQYF
large	TRBV7-8	TRBD1	TRBJ2-7	TGTGCCAGCAGCGCTAGGACAGGAGACTACGAGCAGTACTTC	CASSARTGDYEQYF
many	TRBV6-2/TRBV6-3	TRBD1	TRBJ2-7	TGTGCCAGCAGCTCACCTCGACAGGGGATCTACGAGCAGTACTTC	CASSSPRQGIYEQYF
.	TRBV21-1	.	TRBJ1-2	TGTGCCAGCAGCCCCTGGGGGGGGGTCTATGGCTACACCTTC	CASSPWGGVYGYTF
.	TRBV6-2/TRBV6-3	.	TRBJ1-5	TGTGCCAGCAGTTTTCGGACAGCCTCGAGCAATCAGCCCCAGCATTTT	CASSFRTASSNQPQHF
many	TRBV20-1	.	TRBJ2-7	TGCAGTGCTATCCCCGGAGGTAATCGGGAGCAGTACTTC	CSAIPGGNREQYF
many	TRBV5-1	TRBD2	TRBJ2-7	TGCGCCAGCAGCCTGACGGGACTAGCGGGAGACGAGCAGTACTTC	CASSLTGLAGDEQYF